The 17 T cell receptor beta chains in this list originate from one sample, sequenced in a study of metastatic and nonmetastatic thyroid tumors. TCRdb re-called the PCR reads with MiXCR. The table has 8,000 to 10,000 clones, about 14% seen once. Among the patients, none had received any treatment before thyroid surgery. Sequencing was carried out using blood. These receptors came from a female donor with papillary thyroid cancer or a benign thyroid nodule (not recorded which). Some clones in this sample may be carry-over from other donors' samples.

The J gene is TRBJ2-5, the V gene TRBV27, with 8 positions matching TRBD2. The CDR3 has 19 amino acids. The ends lost 0 bases at V and 1 base at J; junction bases unmatched: 13. The germline V gene encodes CDR1 MNHEY and CDR2 SMNVEV (reference sequence). Here the CDR3 DNA reads TGTGCCAGCAGTTTATCGGGGGTGGGAGCGGGGGTAGTCCAAGAGACCCAGTACTTC. Encoded protein: CASSLSGVGAGVVQETQYF.

This clone is termed medium-sized. This chain uses TRBV7-3 with TRBJ1-6; a weak D match, TRBD1 (5 bases). V lost 2 bases to trimming and J lost 15 bases, with 14 bases between them. Germline CDR1 SGHTA, CDR2 FQGTGA. This CDR3 contains 13 residues. The CDR3 coding sequence is TGTGCCAGCAGCTTAGTTCAGGGCTCCGTCCTCCACTTT. This codes for CASSLVQGSVLHF.

In its sample, this clone ranks as medium-sized. The J gene is TRBJ2-7, the V gene TRBV2; TRBD2 matches 10 bases. The V gene's germline CDR1 is SNHLY and CDR2 FYNNEI. CDR3 length: 14 residues. The V and J ends lost 1 base and 4 bases, in that order; junction bases with no gene match: 1. The CDR3 reads CASSEGLAGYEQYF. Here the CDR3 DNA reads TGTGCCAGCAGTGAAGGACTAGCGGGTTACGAGCAGTACTTC.

The gene calls are TRBV6-1 and TRBJ2-7; weak D call: TRBD2 (5 bases). The germline CDR1 and CDR2 sequences are MNHNS and SASEGT. Trimming removed 3 bases from V and 7 bases from J, with 10 bases in between. This CDR3 region has 12 residues. CDR3 coding DNA: TGTGCCAGCAGTGAGACCCGAGGGGAGCAGTACTTC. Its translation is CASSETRGEQYF.

This clone is medium-sized (0.01 to 0.1%) within its sample. The gene calls are TRBV6-5 and TRBJ2-7; 12 bases fit TRBD1. V trimming: 0 bases; J trimming: 13 bases; junction bases outside the gene matches: 10. The CDR3 totals 15 residues. Germline V gene sequence: CDR1 MNHEY, CDR2 SVGAGI. CDR3 residues: CASSYSGDRGLPQYF. The CDR3 DNA follows: TGTGCCAGCAGTTACTCAGGGGACAGGGGGCTCCCACAATACTTC.

This clone has a handful of counts. This chain uses TRBV15 with TRBJ1-1; D unclear. V was cut by 8 bases and J by 5 bases, with 15 bases left in between. CDR3 size: 13 residues. Per the germline V gene, CDR1 is LNHNV and CDR2 is YYDKDF (reference sequence). Written as DNA, the CDR3 is TGTGCCACCGGGCAAGGATCGGGTACTGAAGCTTTCTTT. It translates to CATGQGSGTEAFF.

This clone is medium-sized in the sample. The chain links TRBV5-1 to TRBJ2-6; D unclear. Germline loops: CDR1 SGHRS, CDR2 YFSETQ. CDR3 length equals 15 residues. Between the trimmed V and J ends, which lost 4 bases and 3 bases, there was a span of 11 bases. CDR3 region: CASSPRGVGANVLTF. The CDR3 nucleotides are TGCGCCAGCAGCCCCCGTGGGGTTGGGGCCAACGTCCTGACTTTC.

By share, this clone counts as medium-sized. The CDR3 DNA is TGTGCCAGCCAGAAGGGGACAGGGCTAGATGAGCAGTTCTTC. It specifies CASQKGTGLDEQFF. The chain uses TRBV28 and TRBJ2-1; 9 bases agree with TRBD1. This CDR3 is 14 amino acids long. Per germline, CDR1 MDHEN and CDR2 SYDVKM. After removal of 8 bases from V and 8 bases from J, the junction contained 10 bases not matched to a gene.

This clone is labeled as medium-sized. The chain employs TRBV6-1 and TRBJ1-1; maybe TRBD1 (5 bases). CDR1 and CDR2 (germline): MNHNS, SASEGT. Trimming took off 6 bases at V and 7 bases at J, with 15 bases between the two ends. This CDR3 is 13 amino acids long. The CDR3 spells CASSLKGTVEAFF. CDR3 coding DNA: TGTGCCAGCAGCCTGAAAGGGACCGTTGAAGCTTTCTTT.

This clone came up many times. The V call is TRBV10-3, the J call TRBJ2-7, with 8 bases identical to TRBD2. V was pared by 4 bases and J by 5 bases, with 13 bases of the junction left unmatched. Per germline, CDR1 ENHRY and CDR2 SYGVKD. This CDR3 comprises 16 residues. DNA of the CDR3: TGTGCCATCAGTGGGGGGGGTAGCGGGACCGAAAACGAGCAGTACTTC. Protein sequence: CAISGGGSGTENEQYF.

The chain couples TRBV20-1 to TRBJ2-7, with D possibly matching TRBD1 (6 bases). The CDR3 extends over 15 amino acids. The germline V gene encodes CDR1 DFQATT and CDR2 SNEGSKA (reference sequence). V was trimmed by 2 bases and J by 0 bases, leaving 14 bases between them. For the CDR3, the DNA is TGCAGTGCTAGACGACAGGTGTCCCTCTCCTACGAGCAGTACTTC. Residues: CSARRQVSLSYEQYF.

The chain is built from TRBV28 and TRBJ1-2; 10 bases align to TRBD1. This CDR3 has 13 residues. J gave up 10 bases and V 4 bases, and 6 bases lay outside the gene matches. Germline values: CDR1 MDHEN, CDR2 SYDVKM. The CDR3 coding sequence is TGTGCCAGCAGTTCCGGACAGGGGGATGACTACACCTTC. Translated: CASSSGQGDDYTF.

This clone was picked up many times. This chain connects TRBV12-5 to TRBJ1-5; D unresolved. Trimming cost V 7 bases and J 0 bases, with 13 bases left between them. The CDR3 covers 15 residues. From germline, CDR1 is LGHNT and CDR2 FRNRAP. The CDR3 nucleotides are TGTGCTAGTGCCAACGTTCCCCCTAGCAATCAGCCCCAGCATTTT. It is translated as CASANVPPSNQPQHF.

This clone turned up a few times. The chain uses TRBV5-4 and TRBJ1-2; D is undetermined. The germline CDR1 and CDR2 sequences are SGHNT and YYREEE (reference sequence). V was trimmed by 1 base and J by 5 bases, leaving 12 bases between them. This CDR3 contains 14 residues. CDR3: CASSLLPGDYGYTF. The DNA of the CDR3 is TGTGCCAGCAGCTTGCTCCCCGGTGATTATGGCTACACCTTC.

This clone is deemed medium-sized. The chain employs TRBV6-2 or TRBV6-3 and TRBJ2-1; 9 nucleotides agree with TRBD2. Germline CDR1 reads MNHEY; CDR2 reads SVGEGT. V trimming: 0 bases; J trimming: 4 bases; junction bases outside the gene matches: 7. CDR3 length: 17 residues. CDR3 in amino acids: CASSYSTPSGIYNEQFF. CDR3 coding DNA: TGTGCCAGCAGTTACTCGACCCCTAGCGGGATATACAATGAGCAGTTCTTC.

The chain carries TRBV20-1 and TRBJ2-3; maybe TRBD2 (6 bases). The CDR3 consists of 14 residues. Germline CDR1 reads DFQATT; CDR2 reads SNEGSKA (reference sequence). V was clipped by 0 bases and J by 4 bases, with 11 bases between them. CDR3 sequence reads: CSARDIGGADTQYF. Here the CDR3 DNA reads TGCAGTGCTAGAGATATAGGCGGGGCAGATACGCAGTATTTT.

This clone is medium-sized (0.01 to 0.1%) in the sample. The rearrangement uses TRBV10-2 and TRBJ1-1; D ambiguous. The CDR3 length is 11 residues. Germline V gene data show CDR1 as WSHSY and CDR2 as SAAADI. Deletions cut 10 bases from V and 3 bases from J, with 9 bases between. For the CDR3, the DNA is TGCGCCATCCGCGGGGACACTGAAGCTTTCTTT. This encodes CAIRGDTEAFF.